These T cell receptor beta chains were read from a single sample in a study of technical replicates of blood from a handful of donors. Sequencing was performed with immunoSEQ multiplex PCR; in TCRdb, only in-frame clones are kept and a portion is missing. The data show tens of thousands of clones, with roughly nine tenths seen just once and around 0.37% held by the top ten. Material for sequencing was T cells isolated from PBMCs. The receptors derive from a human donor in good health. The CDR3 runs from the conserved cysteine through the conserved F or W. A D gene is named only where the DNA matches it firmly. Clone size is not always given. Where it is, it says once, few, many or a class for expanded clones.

DNA: TGTGCCAGCAGTTCCTCAACGGTCGACAGGAATGAAGCTTTCTTT
CDR3: CASSSSTVDRNEAFF
size: .
J: TRBJ1-1
D: .
V: TRBV27

DNA: TGTGCCTGGAGTAAGGGACAGGGGATGGAACAGCCCCAGCATTTT
CDR3: CAWSKGQGMEQPQHF
size: few
J: TRBJ1-5
D: TRBD1
V: TRBV30

DNA: TGTGCCAGCTACAAAGCGGGACTAGCGGGAGGTAGTTTGGCCGGGGAGCTGTTTTTT
CDR3: CASYKAGLAGGSLAGELFF
size: .
J: TRBJ2-2
D: TRBD2
V: TRBV28

DNA: TGCAGCGTTTCAGCGGGAGGGCTGTACAATGAGCAGTTCTTC
CDR3: CSVSAGGLYNEQFF
size: few
J: TRBJ2-1
D: TRBD2
V: TRBV29-1

DNA: TGTGCCAGCAGTTACGGTGGGCGGGGGCCGAACACTGAAGCTTTCTTT
CDR3: CASSYGGRGPNTEAFF
size: .
J: TRBJ1-1
D: .
V: TRBV6-5

DNA: TGTGCCAGCAGTGTAGTCATGGCAGGATATTCGAATCAGCCCCAGCATTTT
CDR3: CASSVVMAGYSNQPQHF
size: .
J: TRBJ1-5
D: .
V: TRBV6-1

DNA: TGCGCCAGCAGCCTAGGGACAGGGGAAGCTTTCTTT
CDR3: CASSLGTGEAFF
size: .
J: TRBJ1-1
D: TRBD1
V: TRBV5-1

DNA: TGTGCCAGCAGCCTAAGACAGGGGGCGTATGGCTACACCTTC
CDR3: CASSLRQGAYGYTF
size: .
J: TRBJ1-2
D: TRBD1
V: TRBV14

DNA: TGCGCCAGCAGCCAAGGGGCGGAGGGAGACAATCAGCCCCAGCATTTT
CDR3: CASSQGAEGDNQPQHF
size: .
J: TRBJ1-5
D: .
V: TRBV4-1

DNA: TGTGCCAGCAGTTTATTGGGACAGGGTCGGTACGAGCAGTACTTC
CDR3: CASSLLGQGRYEQYF
size: .
J: TRBJ2-7
D: TRBD1
V: TRBV27

DNA: TGTGCCAGAAGCCCAGTAGAGACCCAGTACTTC
CDR3: CARSPVETQYF
size: .
J: TRBJ2-5
D: .
V: TRBV5-3

DNA: TGTGCCAGCAGCCTCTATATGAACACTGAAGCTTTCTTT
CDR3: CASSLYMNTEAFF
size: .
J: TRBJ1-1
D: .
V: TRBV14

DNA: TGTGCCACCGAACAGGGTTTTTACTCAGGAAACACCATATATTTT
CDR3: CATEQGFYSGNTIYF
size: .
J: TRBJ1-3
D: .
V: TRBV19

DNA: TGTGCCAGCAGCGAGACAGGGACCACTGAAGCTTTCTTT
CDR3: CASSETGTTEAFF
size: .
J: TRBJ1-1
D: TRBD1
V: TRBV13

DNA: TGTGCCAGCATCGAACGGCGAATAGCGGGAGGGCCGATAGAGACCCAGTACTTC
CDR3: CASIERRIAGGPIETQYF
size: .
J: TRBJ2-5
D: TRBD2
V: TRBV28

DNA: TGTGCCAGCAGCTTATGGGGGGGTCCGTCTGGAAACACCATATATTTT
CDR3: CASSLWGGPSGNTIYF
size: .
J: TRBJ1-3
D: .
V: TRBV7-9

DNA: TGTGCCAGCAGCGGTAGCAGAGGAGGGCGATACACCTTC
CDR3: CASSGSRGGRYTF
size: .
J: TRBJ1-2
D: .
V: TRBV9

DNA: TGTGCCAGCAGCAAATTTTTTCCCCGGCGGGGGAATGTAGAGACCCAGTACTTC
CDR3: CASSKFFPRRGNVETQYF
size: once
J: TRBJ2-5
D: .
V: TRBV21-1

DNA: TGTGCCAGCAGCCGGTCAGGCGGGACAGATAACTATGGCTACACCTTC
CDR3: CASSRSGGTDNYGYTF
size: .
J: TRBJ1-2
D: TRBD1
V: TRBV4-2

DNA: TGTGCCAGCAGCGCCAATATCATAGCGGGGGACTACGAGCAGTACTTC
CDR3: CASSANIIAGDYEQYF
size: .
J: TRBJ2-7
D: TRBD2
V: TRBV9

DNA: TGCAGCGCCGGGGACAGGGGAGGCAATGAGCAGTTCTTC
CDR3: CSAGDRGGNEQFF
size: once
J: TRBJ2-1
D: TRBD1
V: TRBV29-1

DNA: TGTGCCTGGCGGAAGAACACCGGGGAGCTGTTTTTT
CDR3: CAWRKNTGELFF
size: .
J: TRBJ2-2
D: .
V: TRBV5-4

DNA: TGTGCCAGCAGCGTAGGTAGCGGTGGGTCAGATACGCAGTATTTT
CDR3: CASSVGSGGSDTQYF
size: .
J: TRBJ2-3
D: .
V: TRBV9

DNA: TGTGCCAGCAGTTATACTAGTTCGCCCTACGAGCAGTACTTC
CDR3: CASSYTSSPYEQYF
size: .
J: TRBJ2-7
D: .
V: TRBV6-5

DNA: TGTGCCACCGGGACTAGCGGGAGCTTCGGGGAGCTGTTTTTT
CDR3: CATGTSGSFGELFF
size: .
J: TRBJ2-2
D: TRBD2
V: TRBV15

DNA: TGTGCCAGCAGCGTAGGACAGGGTCGGAAAGACAATGAGCAGTTCTTC
CDR3: CASSVGQGRKDNEQFF
size: .
J: TRBJ2-1
D: TRBD1
V: TRBV9

DNA: TGTGCCAGCAGCTCTCAGACAGGGGCCGGTGGCTACACCTTC
CDR3: CASSSQTGAGGYTF
size: once
J: TRBJ1-2
D: TRBD1
V: TRBV7-9

DNA: TGCGCCAGCAGCTTGGAGACAGGGCAAGGCTACACCTTC
CDR3: CASSLETGQGYTF
size: .
J: TRBJ1-2
D: TRBD1
V: TRBV5-1

DNA: TGCGCCAGCAGCTCGATAGCGGGAGCTGTAGACAATGAGCAGTTCTTC
CDR3: CASSSIAGAVDNEQFF
size: .
J: TRBJ2-1
D: TRBD2
V: TRBV5-1

DNA: TGTGCCAGCAGCTTAGACAGGATAAGCTACACCTTC
CDR3: CASSLDRISYTF
size: .
J: TRBJ1-2
D: .
V: TRBV5-5

DNA: TGTGCCAGCTCCAGGTCTTCCCACACCGGGGAGCTGTTTTTT
CDR3: CASSRSSHTGELFF
size: once
J: TRBJ2-2
D: .
V: TRBV27

DNA: TGCAGCGCCGGAGGTGGGGGCGAGCAGTACTTC
CDR3: CSAGGGGEQYF
size: once
J: TRBJ2-7
D: .
V: TRBV29-1

DNA: TGTGCCAGCAGCGTCACTAGCGGGCGGATAAGGGAGCTGTTTTTT
CDR3: CASSVTSGRIRELFF
size: once
J: TRBJ2-2
D: TRBD2
V: TRBV9

DNA: TGTGCCAGCAGCGTAGGTATAGCGGACTCCTACGAGCAGTACTTC
CDR3: CASSVGIADSYEQYF
size: .
J: TRBJ2-7
D: .
V: TRBV9

DNA: TGCAGCGTTGACCGGGACAGGGACTACAATGAGCAGTTCTTC
CDR3: CSVDRDRDYNEQFF
size: .
J: TRBJ2-1
D: TRBD1
V: TRBV29-1

DNA: TGTGCCAGCAGCTTATCCAGGGGTGCCGGGGAGCTGTTTTTT
CDR3: CASSLSRGAGELFF
size: .
J: TRBJ2-2
D: .
V: TRBV7-3

DNA: TGTGCCAGTAGAACGGGACAGGGAAGCAATCAGCCCCAGCATTTT
CDR3: CASRTGQGSNQPQHF
size: once
J: TRBJ1-5
D: TRBD1
V: TRBV19

DNA: TGTGCCAGCAGGAACGGGGGTAGGGTTGACACTGAAGCTTTCTTT
CDR3: CASRNGGRVDTEAFF
size: few
J: TRBJ1-1
D: .
V: TRBV6-5

DNA: TGTGCCAGCACAGGCGGGAGCTCCTACGAGCAGTACTTC
CDR3: CASTGGSSYEQYF
size: .
J: TRBJ2-7
D: TRBD2
V: TRBV4-2

DNA: TGTGCCAGCAGTGCAGACAGGGGGAATCAGCCCCAGCATTTT
CDR3: CASSADRGNQPQHF
size: .
J: TRBJ1-5
D: TRBD1
V: TRBV27

DNA: TGTGCCAGCAGCCCACTAGCGGTTGACTACAATGAGCAGTTCTTC
CDR3: CASSPLAVDYNEQFF
size: .
J: TRBJ2-1
D: TRBD2
V: TRBV7-3

DNA: TGTGCCAGTGGACAGCTCCAAGAGACCCAGTACTTC
CDR3: CASGQLQETQYF
size: few
J: TRBJ2-5
D: .
V: TRBV19

DNA: TGCGCCAGCAGCCAGGGACATGGGTATCAGCCCCAGCATTTT
CDR3: CASSQGHGYQPQHF
size: .
J: TRBJ1-5
D: .
V: TRBV4-3

DNA: TGTGCCAGCAGCTTCAACTACGAGCAGTACTTC
CDR3: CASSFNYEQYF
size: .
J: TRBJ2-7
D: .
V: TRBV7-2

DNA: TGTGCCAGCAGCTCCCCTAGCGGGAGGAAGGCCACAGATACGCAGTATTTT
CDR3: CASSSPSGRKATDTQYF
size: few
J: TRBJ2-3
D: TRBD2
V: TRBV13

DNA: TGTGCCAGTAGGAAGGACAGGGGTTTCAAAGGAGGCTACACCTTC
CDR3: CASRKDRGFKGGYTF
size: .
J: TRBJ1-2
D: TRBD1
V: TRBV25-1

DNA: TGTGCCAGCAGTGACCCGACTAGCGGGAATAGTGGTACGCAGTATTTT
CDR3: CASSDPTSGNSGTQYF
size: .
J: TRBJ2-3
D: TRBD2
V: TRBV6-4

DNA: TGTGCCAGCAGCCAACCCCGGGAGGCCAAAAACATTCAGTACTTC
CDR3: CASSQPREAKNIQYF
size: once
J: TRBJ2-4
D: .
V: TRBV11-2

DNA: TGTGCCAGCAGCCTCCATGCTAGCGGGAACACCGGGGAGCTGTTTTTT
CDR3: CASSLHASGNTGELFF
size: .
J: TRBJ2-2
D: TRBD2
V: TRBV7-2

DNA: TGTGCCAGCAGCTTCAGGGGGGTCGGCGCTGAAGCTTTCTTT
CDR3: CASSFRGVGAEAFF
size: few
J: TRBJ1-1
D: TRBD1
V: TRBV7-2

DNA: TGTGCCAGTAGTAGACAGGGGAATAGCAATCAGCCCCAGCATTTT
CDR3: CASSRQGNSNQPQHF
size: .
J: TRBJ1-5
D: TRBD1
V: TRBV19

DNA: TGTGCCAGCAGCTTACTGGGCAGGTTCTATGGCTACACCTTC
CDR3: CASSLLGRFYGYTF
size: .
J: TRBJ1-2
D: .
V: TRBV7-8